This T cell receptor beta chain was identified during a study of shared clonotypes between healthy human individuals. In the study overall: CD8 memory received one plate per donor, CD8 naive two, CD4 memory three and CD4 naive three.

Sequencing was performed with immunoSEQ multiplex PCR; in TCRdb, only in-frame clones are kept and a portion is missing. The sample holds approximately 2.3 million clones, 80% to 95% seen once. This receptor was identified in a young man in good health. Some clones in this sample may be carry-over from other donors' samples. Sequenced sample: naive CD4+ T cells from PBMCs. The subset here: CD45RA+ positively selected.

The CDR3 DNA sequence: TGTGCCAGCAGCGCCGGTTCGGTTAGCAATCAGCCCCAGCATTTT. It encodes CASSAGSVSNQPQHF. This chain links TRBV9 with TRBJ1-5, with D unclear. Germline CDR1 is SGDLS and CDR2 is YYNGEE. The CDR3 is made up of 15 amino acids. Trimming removed 3 bases from V and 0 bases from J, with 10 bases in between. Looking up the rest from reference TRBV9 and TRBJ1-5 gives the full variable domain: DSGVTQTPKHLITATGQRVTLRCSPRSGDLSVYWYQQSLDQGLQFLIQYYNGEERAKGNILERFSAQQFPDLHSELNLSSLELGDSALYFCASSAGSVSNQPQHFGDGTRLSIL.